The 16 T cell receptor beta chains given below trace back to one sample, sequenced in a study of siplizumab effects on memory and regulatory T cells. Sequencing was performed with immunoSEQ multiplex PCR; in TCRdb, only in-frame clones are kept and a portion is missing. The sample comprises about 100,000 clones, 94% of which are singletons, and over 1% rests with the top ten. Specimen: non-Treg CD4+ T cells sorted from blood. The source is a human donor in good health.

The V gene is TRBV5-1, the J gene TRBJ2-2; 7 bases are shared with TRBD2. CDR3 length: 15 amino acids. With 4 bases clipped from V and 2 bases from J, the junction kept 5 bases outside the gene matches. CDR1 is SGHRS and CDR2 is YFSETQ in the germline V gene. The CDR3 DNA is TGCGCCAGCAGCCCAGCGGGACTTAACACCGGGGAGCTGTTTTTT. This encodes CASSPAGLNTGELFF.

This rearrangement joins TRBV19 to TRBJ1-2, with 10 bases identical to TRBD1. V shed 7 bases and J 4 bases; nucleotides not matched to a gene: 12. Looked up from germline, CDR1 is LNHDA and CDR2 is SQIVND (reference sequence). The CDR3 has 16 amino acids. The CDR3 reads CASNLSGTGARYGYTF. In DNA form, the CDR3 reads TGTGCCAGTAACCTCTCCGGGACAGGGGCACGCTATGGCTACACCTTC.

The chain links TRBV10-3 to TRBJ2-3; D is uncertain. Germline V gives CDR1 ENHRY, CDR2 SYGVKD. With 6 bases removed from V and 0 bases from J, the gap between germline ends came to 7 bases. This CDR3 contains 13 residues. CDR3 amino acids: CAISVTSTDTQYF. The CDR3 bases are TGTGCCATCAGCGTAACTAGCACAGATACGCAGTATTTT.

The chain combines TRBV28 with TRBJ2-7, with TRBD1 identical over 7 bases. Per germline, CDR1 MDHEN and CDR2 SYDVKM. The CDR3 length is 16 residues. The V gene end was trimmed by 5 bases and the J gene end by 3 bases; junction bases not matched to a gene: 13. The CDR3 DNA is TGTGCCAGCAGTCCGCCCGGGCAGGGGGTTTACTACGAGCAGTACTTC. Protein sequence: CASSPPGQGVYYEQYF.

This clone occurred a few times. V gene TRBV19 combines with J gene TRBJ1-5; D gene unclear. The length of the CDR3 is 14 residues. Trimming left V 6 bases short and J 2 bases short, with 11 bases between. CDR1 LNHDA and CDR2 SQIVND come from the germline V gene (reference sequence). The CDR3 sequence is CASSVRRGNQPQHF. CDR3 nucleotide sequence: TGTGCCAGTAGCGTGAGAAGGGGCAATCAGCCCCAGCATTTT.

The chain has TRBV9 and TRBJ2-1, with 7 bases lining up with TRBD2. V lost 0 bases to trimming and J lost 5 bases; unmatched junction nucleotides: 2. The germline CDR1 and CDR2 sequences are SGDLS and YYNGEE. CDR3 length: 14 residues. The CDR3 DNA reads as TGTGCCAGCAGCGTAGTAAGCGGGAACAATGAGCAGTTCTTC. Encoded protein: CASSVVSGNNEQFF.

This CDR3 reads CASSSKGQGETQYF. CDR3 DNA sequence: TGTGCCAGCAGCTCCAAGGGGCAGGGGGAGACCCAGTACTTC. The rearrangement uses TRBV7-9 and TRBJ2-5, with D maybe TRBD1 (6 bases). This CDR3 region has 14 residues. The V gene lost 4 bases and the J gene lost 5 bases, with 14 bases spanning the gap. Per the germline V gene, CDR1 is SEHNR and CDR2 is FQNEAQ (reference sequence). Combining the CDR3 with reference TRBV7-9 and TRBJ2-5 gives the whole variable domain DTGVSQNPRHKITKRGQNVTFRCDPISEHNRLYWYRQTLGQGPEFLTYFQNEAQLEKSRLLSDRFSAERPKGSFSTLEIQRTEQGDSAMYLCASSSKGQGETQYFGPGTRLLVL.

The chain joins TRBV11-2 to TRBJ2-1; possibly TRBD2 for D (7 bases). Trimming shortened V by 5 bases and J by 3 bases, and 17 bases separated the two germline ends. Germline loops: CDR1 SGHAT, CDR2 FQNNGV. The CDR3 runs to 16 residues. The CDR3 DNA reads as TGTGCCAGCAGCCGTAGGGGGGGGATGGGCTACAATGAGCAGTTCTTC. Its translation: CASSRRGGMGYNEQFF.

The rearrangement links TRBV18 to TRBJ2-5; D remains unclear. There are 12 residues in the CDR3. In germline, CDR1 is KGHSH, CDR2 LQKENI. V lost 2 bases and J lost 0, with 1 base in between. DNA of the CDR3: TGTGCCAGCTCACCAAACCAAGAGACCCAGTACTTC. It is translated as CASSPNQETQYF.

The chain recombines TRBV7-3 with TRBJ2-1, with 13 bases identical to TRBD2. CDR1 SGHTA and CDR2 FQGTGA come from the germline V gene. V shed 5 bases and J 8 bases; nucleotides not matched to a gene: 6. The CDR3 consists of 15 residues. The CDR3 region is CASSKTSGRAHEQFF. Here the CDR3 DNA reads TGTGCCAGCAGCAAAACTAGCGGGAGGGCGCATGAGCAGTTCTTC. Complete variable domain (other parts from reference TRBV7-3 and TRBJ2-1): GAGVSQTPSNKVTEKGKYVELRCDPISGHTALYWYRQSLGQGPEFLIYFQGTGAADDSGLPNDRFFAVRPEGSVSTLKIQRTERGDSAVYLCASSKTSGRAHEQFFGPGTRLTVL.

V and J are TRBV19 and TRBJ1-5; 9 bases align to TRBD1. Trimming removed 6 bases from V and 7 bases from J; junction bases left unmatched: 7. There are 14 residues in the CDR3. The germline V gene has CDR1 LNHDA and CDR2 SQIVND (reference sequence). The CDR3 nucleotides are TGTGCCAGTAGCCCGACAGGGGGGAGACAGCCCCAGCATTTT. This codes for CASSPTGGRQPQHF.

This chain uses TRBV27 with TRBJ2-7; 9 bases agree with TRBD2. Germline V gene sequence: CDR1 MNHEY, CDR2 SMNVEV (reference sequence). This CDR3 spans 13 amino acids. Unmatched junction bases numbered 7, after V lost 6 bases and J lost 7 bases. The CDR3 DNA is TGTGCCAGCAGGGACCACCTAGCGGGGGAGCAGTACTTC. Its protein product is CASRDHLAGEQYF.

This chain joins TRBV5-1 and TRBJ2-3; 8 bases are a match to TRBD2. The CDR3 consists of 15 residues. The trim removed 0 bases at V and 1 base at J, leaving 1 base unmatched. In germline, CDR1 is SGHRS, CDR2 YFSETQ. The CDR3 loop is CASSLGREGTDTQYF. In nucleotides, the CDR3 is TGCGCCAGCAGCTTGGGGCGGGAGGGCACAGATACGCAGTATTTT.

The count of this clone is one. The rearrangement joins TRBV5-1 to TRBJ2-5; 7 nucleotides align to TRBD1. The tail of the sequence fits TRBJ2-7 better, so the J call may be wrong. Per the germline V gene, CDR1 is SGHRS and CDR2 is YFSETQ. This CDR3 comprises 15 residues. CDR3 coding DNA: TGCGCCAGCAGCTGGGAGAGGACAGGAGCCTACGAGCAGTACTTC. Residues: CASSWERTGAYEQYF.

The chain carries TRBV29-1 and TRBJ1-1; D unresolved. The CDR3 contains 12 residues. CDR1 is SQVTM and CDR2 is ANQGSEA in the germline V gene. With 8 bases removed from V and 1 base from J, the gap between germline ends came to 11 bases. Here the CDR3 reads CSPFRQNTEAFF. The CDR3 DNA reads as TGCAGCCCCTTTCGACAGAACACTGAAGCTTTCTTT.

The chain combines TRBV7-8 with TRBJ2-5, with TRBD2 matching 10 bases. V gave up 4 bases and J gave up 1 base; unmatched junction bases: 12. The V gene's germline CDR1 is SGHVS and CDR2 FQNEAQ. This CDR3 has 18 residues. The CDR3 loop reads CASSWGGLAGVVQETQYF. CDR3 in DNA: TGTGCCAGCAGCTGGGGAGGTCTAGCGGGAGTAGTCCAAGAGACCCAGTACTTC.